The 27 T cell receptor beta chains given below trace back to one sample, sequenced in a study of T cell clonality in common variable immunodeficiency. The assay was immunoSEQ multiplex PCR, and TCRdb's table has in-frame clones only and misses some. The specimen has under 60,000 clones, none found just once. Sequencing input: peripheral blood mononuclear cells. Receptor source: a person aged 18 to 75 in good health.

This clone occurred many times. The read halts 3 residues ahead of the CDR3 end, with the missing end drawn from the germline J gene. V is TRBV20-1 and J is TRBJ1-1, with TRBD1 identical over 7 bases. This CDR3 region has 13 residues. V lost 6 bases, J lost 3 bases, and 7 bases stayed unmatched. Germline V gene data show CDR1 as DFQATT and CDR2 as SNEGSKA (reference sequence). Here the CDR3 reads CSAMTGTDTEAFF. The CDR3 DNA, read in part, is TGCAGTGCCATGACAGGGACGGACACTGAA.

This clone was counted only a few times. This clone may be a read error of a much larger clone one base away. The read terminates 3 residues before the CDR3 end, so the remaining end is supplied by the germline J gene. The V call is TRBV30, the J call TRBJ2-3; 10 nucleotides line up with TRBD2. This CDR3 is built from 15 residues. The germline V gene encodes CDR1 GTSNPN and CDR2 SVGIG (reference sequence). CDR3 loop: CAWSVAGGTDQPQYF. CDR3 bases read: TGTGCCTGGAGTGTAGCGGGGGGGACCGACCAGCCG.

This clone has a handful of counts. The read falls 3 residues short of the CDR3 end, and the missing part is taken from the germline J gene. V usage is TRBV7-6 and J usage is TRBJ2-5; unclear D gene. The CDR3 spans 14 residues. Per the germline V gene, CDR1 is SGHVS and CDR2 is FNYEAQ. Trimming removed 1 base at V and 5 bases at J, with 11 bases between. CDR3 DNA (partial): TGTGCCAGCAGCTTAGGAGCTAGTGGGGAGACC. Its protein product is CASSLGASGET. The full-length CDR3 reads as CASSLGASGETQYF.

This clone was recorded at least ten times. The read finishes 3 residues shy of the CDR3 end, and the germline J gene is used to complete it. The rearrangement links TRBV6-2 or TRBV6-3 to TRBJ2-5, with 9 bases matching TRBD1. Unmatched junction bases numbered 8, after V lost 6 bases and J lost 3 bases. The CDR3 runs to 15 residues. Germline CDR1 MNHEY, CDR2 SVGEGT. CDR3 amino acids: CASSGAGQGEETQYF. The sequenced CDR3 bases are TGTGCCAGCAGCGGGGCGGGACAGGGTGAAGAGACC.

In its sample, this clone was seen a few times. Coverage ceases 3 residues before the CDR3 finishes, and the germline J gene fills in the end. The genes are TRBV5-4 and TRBJ2-5; D might be TRBD1 (6 bases). The CDR3 length is 15 residues. Germline-derived CDR1 and CDR2 are SGHNT and YYREEE (reference sequence). Trimming removed 2 bases at V and 2 bases at J, with 13 bases between. The DNA read from the CDR3 is TGTGCCAGCAGCTTCGCACCGGGACAACAAGAGACC. This encodes CASSFAPGQQET. The CDR3 reads in full as CASSFAPGQQETQYF. Full variable domain (missing parts from reference TRBV5-4 and TRBJ2-5): ETGVTQSPTHLIKTRGQQVTLRCSSQSGHNTVSWYQQALGQGPQFIFQYYREEENGRGNFPPRFSGLQFPNYSSELNVNALELDDSALYLCASSFAPGQQETQYFGPGTRLLVL.

This clone was seen repeatedly, ten times or more. The read ends 3 residues early relative to the CDR3; the germline J gene fills the gap. The gene calls are TRBV30 and TRBJ1-1; TRBD1 is a possible D gene (6 bases). Germline V lookup: CDR1 GTSNPN, CDR2 SVGIG (reference sequence). This CDR3 has 13 residues. V dropped 5 bases and J dropped 3 bases, with 13 bases sitting between them. The sequenced part of the CDR3 DNA is TGTGCCTGGGCCCAGGGGTTGGACACTGAA. It yields the protein CAWAQGLDTE. The complete CDR3 sequence is CAWAQGLDTEAFF.

This clone was counted a few times. The chain's CDR3 is CASSSQGENSPLHF. Partial CDR3 DNA: TGTGCCAGCAGCTCCCAGGGGGAAAATTCACCC. The chain recombines TRBV7-8 with TRBJ1-6; TRBD1 matches at 7 bases. The observed sequence ends 3 residues before the CDR3 terminus, with the missing tail filled in from the germline J gene. V lost 4 bases to trimming and J lost 7 bases; unmatched junction nucleotides: 4. This CDR3 has 14 amino acids. The germline V gene has CDR1 SGHVS and CDR2 FQNEAQ. Supplemented by reference TRBV7-8 and TRBJ1-6, the full variable domain reads GAGVSQSPRYKVAKRGQDVALRCDPISGHVSLFWYQQALGQGPEFLTYFQNEAQLDKSGLPSDRFFAERPEGSVSTLKIQRTQQEDSAVYLCASSSQGENSPLHFGNGTRLTVT.

For this clone: The CDR3 extends 3 residues past the end of the read, so its final part is completed from the germline J gene. The chain couples TRBV2 to TRBJ1-4; D remains unclear. The CDR3 length is 13 residues. V lost 7 bases to trimming and J lost 4 bases, with 10 bases between them. Germline CDR1 and CDR2: SNHLY and FYNNEI. The CDR3 spells CASITANNEKLFF. The sequenced part of the CDR3 DNA is TGTGCCAGCATCACCGCGAATAATGAAAAA.

This clone was recorded at least ten times. The missing CDR3 end, 3 residues past where the read stops, is filled in from the germline J gene. V and J are TRBV7-2 and TRBJ2-5; 10 nucleotides align to TRBD1. V trimming: 5 bases; J trimming: 3 bases; junction bases outside the gene matches: 3. This CDR3 has 14 residues. Germline V lookup: CDR1 SGHTA, CDR2 FQGNSA. CDR3 in amino acids: CASSRQGAKETQYF. CDR3 bases read: TGTGCCAGCAGCCGACAGGGGGCGAAAGAGACC.

This clone was found many times. Read data end 3 residues before the CDR3 end; the end is taken from the germline J gene. The J gene is TRBJ2-1, the V gene TRBV20-1, with D uncertain. Germline-derived CDR1 and CDR2 are DFQATT and SNEGSKA (reference sequence). Trimming removed 6 bases at V and 2 bases at J, with 8 bases between. The CDR3 is made up of 12 amino acids. The sequenced part of the CDR3 DNA is TGCAGTGCAGCCTCAACCTACAATGAG. Protein product: CSAASTYNE. The full CDR3 reads CSAASTYNEQFF.

This clone has at least ten counts. CDR3 loop: CASSELKSGLGANVLTF. The CDR3 bases that were read are TGTGCCAGCAGTGAATTAAAATCGGGTCTGGGGGCCAACGTC. This chain uses TRBV6-1 with TRBJ2-6, with D uncertain. The missing CDR3 end, 3 residues past where the read stops, is filled in from the germline J gene. V shed 2 bases and J shed 4 bases, with 15 bases lying between them. The CDR3 is made up of 17 amino acids. Germline CDR1 MNHNS, CDR2 SASEGT.

A note on this clone: The observed sequence ends 3 residues before the CDR3 terminus, with the missing tail filled in from the germline J gene. The chain joins TRBV11-1 to TRBJ1-1; TRBD1 matches 7 bases. Germline V gene sequence: CDR1 SGHAT, CDR2 FQDESV (reference sequence). The J segment lost 4 bases and the V segment lost 1 base, leaving 3 bases of the junction unmatched. The CDR3 sequence is 14 residues long. The chain's CDR3 is CASSLETGSTEAFF. The CDR3 DNA, read in part, is TGTGCCAGCAGCTTAGAGACAGGGTCCACTGAA.

There are many counts of this clone. The sequenced fragment ends 3 residues before the CDR3 boundary, so the rest is inferred from the germline J gene. The V call is TRBV7-9, the J call TRBJ2-7; the D is unclear. Trimming took 0 bases from V and 6 from J, leaving 9 bases between them. Germline CDR1 SEHNR, CDR2 FQNEAQ (reference sequence). The CDR3 is 13 amino acids. Partial CDR3 DNA: TGTGCCAGCAGCTTAGCCCGGGTTCTCGAG. Translation gives CASSLARVLE. The whole CDR3 reads CASSLARVLEQYF.

As concerns this clone: The CDR3 end is not reached by the read, which stops 3 residues before it; the germline J gene fills it in. The chain carries TRBV7-3 and TRBJ1-2, with D uncertain. The germline gives CDR1 SGHTA, CDR2 FQGTGA. The CDR3 extends over 13 amino acids. CDR3 DNA, as far as it was read: TGTGCCAGCAGCTTTGGCGGGAGTAATGAC. Translated: CASSFGGSND. The entire CDR3 is CASSFGGSNDYTF.

The sample holds many counts of this clone. The read ends 3 residues before the CDR3 terminus; that terminus is restored from the germline J gene. The J gene is TRBJ2-5, the V gene TRBV5-4; D might be TRBD1 (5 bases). Germline lookup yields CDR1 SGHNT and CDR2 YYREEE (reference sequence). Trimming pared 9 bases from V and 2 bases from J, leaving 14 bases between. This CDR3 is built from 13 residues. CDR3: CATGRAMQETQYF. CDR3 DNA (partial): TGTGCCACCGGCAGGGCGATGCAAGAGACC.

There are many counts of this clone. The read terminates 3 residues ahead of where the CDR3 ends, so the germline J gene completes it. Other DNA sequences in the same sample also yield this CDR3. The V gene is TRBV30, the J gene TRBJ1-2, with D possibly matching TRBD1 (6 bases). The CDR3 runs 14 residues. Deletions cut 3 bases from V and 7 bases from J, with 18 bases between. The germline V gene encodes CDR1 GTSNPN and CDR2 SVGIG (reference sequence). CDR3 sequence reads: CAWSEGGVWSGYTF. The DNA read from the CDR3 is TGTGCCTGGAGCGAGGGGGGGGTTTGGAGTGGC.

This clone was picked up many times. Read data end 3 residues before the CDR3 end; the end is taken from the germline J gene. The V and J genes are TRBV2 and TRBJ2-3, with 8 bases identical to TRBD2. In germline, CDR1 is SNHLY, CDR2 FYNNEI. Trimming at V came to 10 bases and at J to 3 bases, leaving 9 bases not matched to a gene. CDR3 length: 14 amino acids. The CDR3 protein is CATTAGGGTDTQYF. CDR3 DNA, as far as it was read: TGTGCCACAACGGCGGGAGGTGGTACAGATACG.

This clone was observed many times. The CDR3 end falls 3 residues outside the read, so it is completed with the germline J gene. The V and J genes are TRBV12-5 and TRBJ2-5; D unclear. The ends were cut back, 2 bases at V and 5 bases at J, with 12 bases in the middle. The length of the CDR3 is 14 residues. Looked up from germline, CDR1 is LGHNT and CDR2 is FRNRAP. The DNA read from the CDR3 is TGTGCTAGTGGTTTGTCCACACGATTGGAGACC. The encoded protein is CASGLSTRLET. The full CDR3 reads CASGLSTRLETQYF.

This clone was seen ten or more times. The CDR3: CASSETRRPKETQYF. CDR3 DNA, as far as it was read: TGTGCCAGCAGCGAGACTCGCCGACCCAAAGAGACC. V is TRBV11-3 and J is TRBJ2-5; D is unclear. The observed sequence ends 3 residues before the CDR3 terminus, with the missing tail filled in from the germline J gene. The length of the CDR3 is 15 residues. The V end lost 5 bases, the J end lost 3 bases, and 16 bases lay between the germline ends. Per germline, CDR1 SGHNT and CDR2 YENEEA.

This clone was detected many times. Sequencing ends 3 residues short of the CDR3 end; the germline J gene provides the rest. The chain links TRBV7-8 to TRBJ1-5; TRBD1 is a possible D gene (6 bases). This CDR3 region has 15 residues. CDR1 SGHVS and CDR2 FQNEAQ come from the germline V gene. Trimming pared 1 base from V and 5 bases from J, leaving 12 bases between. CDR3 DNA, as far as it was read: TGTGCCAGCAGCTTAGTTTATGGGGGCCATCAGCCC. The encoded protein is CASSLVYGGHQP. The entire CDR3 is CASSLVYGGHQPQHF.

This clone was seen a handful of times. A read error is possible here, since a much larger clone lies one base away. From the germline J gene comes the end of the CDR3, since the read stops 3 residues before it. The chain has TRBV2 and TRBJ1-4; perhaps TRBD1 as D (6 bases). This CDR3 comprises 15 residues. CDR1 and CDR2 (germline): SNHLY, FYNNEI. The chain's CDR3 is CASSGQVSGANVLFF. CDR3 DNA (partial): TGTGCCAGCAGTGGACAGGTCTCTGGGGCCAACGTA.

This clone was seen many times. The CDR3 end is not reached by the read, which stops 3 residues before it; the germline J gene fills it in. The gene calls are TRBV12-5 and TRBJ2-5; D is perhaps TRBD2 (5 bases). CDR1 is LGHNT, CDR2 FRNRAP, per germline. This CDR3 is built from 18 residues. V lost 1 base, J lost 1 base, and 19 bases lay in between. The CDR3 loop reads CASGLDGMGGYGQETQYF. The part of the CDR3 DNA that was read is TGTGCTAGTGGTTTGGACGGGATGGGCGGGTACGGCCAAGAGACC.

This clone appeared many times. Coverage ceases 3 residues before the CDR3 finishes, and the germline J gene fills in the end. The chain combines TRBV18 with TRBJ1-1; D possibly corresponds to TRBD1 (6 bases). This CDR3 contains 13 residues. Between the trimmed V and J ends, which lost 2 bases and 7 bases, there was a span of 11 bases. Germline values: CDR1 KGHSH, CDR2 LQKENI. CDR3 residues: CASSPAGVGEAFF. The sequenced part of the CDR3 DNA is TGTGCCAGCTCACCAGCAGGGGTAGGTGAA.

This clone was detected ten times or more. The read stops 3 residues short of the end of the CDR3; the missing end is completed from the germline J gene. This sequence joins TRBV5-1 and TRBJ2-1; 12 positions agree with TRBD2. This CDR3 has 17 amino acids. Germline CDR1 SGHRS, CDR2 YFSETQ. Trimming at V came to 3 bases and at J to 1 base, leaving 5 bases not matched to a gene. The CDR3 sequence is CASSSWTSGMSYNEQFF. The covered CDR3 bases are TGCGCCAGCAGCTCATGGACTAGCGGGATGTCCTACAATGAG.

This clone showed up just a few times. The read terminates 3 residues ahead of where the CDR3 ends, so the germline J gene completes it. The V call is TRBV7-1, the J call TRBJ2-3; 16 positions match TRBD2. TRBV7-1 is classed as an ORF, of uncertain function. This CDR3 is built from 22 residues. The trim removed 3 bases at V and 3 bases at J, leaving 18 bases unmatched. CDR3 region: CASSSAQRRGLAGGPGTDTQYF. CDR3 DNA, as far as it was read: TGTGCCAGCAGCTCCGCCCAAAGAAGGGGACTAGCGGGAGGGCCTGGGACAGATACG.

This clone was detected many times. The read terminates 3 residues before the CDR3 end, so the remaining end is supplied by the germline J gene. The chain joins TRBV18 to TRBJ2-7, with 10 bases fitting TRBD1. Unmatched junction bases numbered 3, after V lost 5 bases and J lost 5 bases. Germline V gene lookup returns CDR1 KGHSH and CDR2 LQKENI. The CDR3 covers 13 residues. The sequenced part of the CDR3 DNA is TGTGCCAGCTCAGCCGGGACAGGGGACGAG. Its translation is CASSAGTGDE. The CDR3 in its entirety is CASSAGTGDEQYF.

This clone was seen a handful of times. The CDR3 DNA, read in part, is TGTGCCAGCAGCCAGGGGCCTAACTATGGC. Its protein is CASSQGPNYG. The CDR3 as a whole reads CASSQGPNYGYTF. V and J are TRBV16 and TRBJ1-2, with a weak D call TRBD1 (5 bases). The read finishes 3 residues shy of the CDR3 end, and the germline J gene is used to complete it. The V and J ends lost 3 bases and 0 bases respectively, with 5 bases between them. CDR3 length equals 13 residues. Germline loops: CDR1 KGHSY, CDR2 FQNENV. Variable domain in full (rest from reference TRBV16 and TRBJ1-2): GEEVAQTPKHLVRGEGQKAKLYCAPIKGHSYVFWYQQVLKNEFKFLISFQNENVFDETGMPKERFSAKCLPNSPCSLEIQATKLEDSAVYFCASSQGPNYGYTFGSGTRLTVV.